The 20 T cell receptor beta chains given below trace back to one sample, sequenced in a study of T-cell reconstitution after alpha-beta-depleted transplantation in children. Unique molecular identifiers were built into the TCRbeta library. TCRdb ran MiXCR on the PCR reads and lists one entry per CDR3 protein. The table shows approximately 400,000 distinct CDR3 sequences, with around 16% occurring only once. The sample in question was PBMCs, mostly from graft donor cells, obtained 360 days after TCRalphabeta/CD19-depleted stem cell transplant. The receptor set was obtained from a boy under three years old who had a stem cell transplant for Wiskott-Aldrich syndrome, so the T cells may come from the graft donor.

The chain uses TRBV4-3 and TRBJ2-1; 12 nucleotides align to TRBD2. From germline, CDR1 is LGHNA and CDR2 YSLEER. J lost 8 bases, V lost 2 bases, and 4 bases had no gene match. The CDR3 spans 15 residues. The CDR3 loop reads CASSQMGLAGDEQFF. The DNA of the CDR3 is TGCGCCAGCAGCCAAATGGGACTAGCGGGTGATGAGCAGTTCTTC.

This clonotype was counted a few times. V is TRBV7-2 and J is TRBJ2-3; TRBD2 matches at 11 bases. J was trimmed by 6 bases and V by 5 bases; bases with no gene match: 10. CDR3 length: 16 residues. CDR1 and CDR2 (germline): SGHTA, FQGNSA. The CDR3 DNA follows: TGTGCCAGCAGCCCCATTAGCGGGGGGGCCGCGGATACGCAGTATTTT. Translation gives CASSPISGGAADTQYF.

This clonotype was seen more than once but under ten times. V usage is TRBV15 and J usage is TRBJ2-1, with 7 bases aligning to TRBD1. Germline assignment: CDR1 LNHNV and CDR2 YYDKDF (reference sequence). The CDR3 sequence is 17 residues long. The junction had 11 bases not matched to a gene; V was cut back by 2 bases and J by 4 bases. In nucleotides, the CDR3 is TGTGCCACCAGCAGATGGGGACAGCCGAAGTTGTACAATGAGCAGTTCTTC. Amino acid sequence: CATSRWGQPKLYNEQFF.

This clonotype showed up just a few times. The chain is built from TRBV6-1 and TRBJ2-7, with 7 bases matching TRBD2. The CDR3 runs to 13 residues. V was clipped by 10 bases and J by 6 bases; unmatched bases: 12. The germline CDR1 and CDR2 sequences are MNHNS and SASEGT. CDR3 DNA sequence: TGTGCCATCAAAACAGGACTAGTGGGCGAGCAGTACTTC. This translates into CAIKTGLVGEQYF.

This chain uses TRBV20-1 with TRBJ2-7, with 8 bases lining up with TRBD1. After removal of 2 bases from V and 6 bases from J, the junction contained 3 bases not matched to a gene. Germline V gene lookup returns CDR1 DFQATT and CDR2 SNEGSKA (reference sequence). The CDR3 has 12 residues. CDR3 loop: CSARRTGLEQYF. The CDR3 nucleotides are TGCAGTGCTAGAAGGACAGGGCTCGAGCAGTACTTC.

Only a few counts were recorded for this clonotype. The chain has TRBV12-3 or TRBV12-4 and TRBJ1-1; D might be TRBD1 (5 bases). The CDR3 spans 16 residues. Trimming removed 4 bases at V and 0 bases at J, with 15 bases between. The CDR3 coding sequence is TGTGCCAGCAGTTGGGGCAGGGAAGTGTTGAACACTGAAGCTTTCTTT. Its protein product is CASSWGREVLNTEAFF.

This chain joins TRBV4-2 and TRBJ2-1; TRBD2 is a possible D gene (6 bases). The CDR3 loop spans 16 amino acids. Germline V gene sequence: CDR1 LGHNA, CDR2 YNFKEQ. V shed 1 base and J shed 8 bases, with 18 bases lying between them. CDR3 sequence (DNA): TGTGCCAGCAGCCAAGGTGCGGCCCCGGAGGGCTATGAGCAGTTCTTC. This encodes CASSQGAAPEGYEQFF.

This clonotype was seen repeatedly, ten times or more. The chain employs TRBV29-1 and TRBJ2-1, with TRBD2 identical over 8 bases. The length of the CDR3 is 14 residues. J gave up 0 bases and V 4 bases, and 2 bases lay outside the gene matches. The germline gives CDR1 SQVTM, CDR2 ANQGSEA. Here the CDR3 DNA reads TGCAGCGTTGTGAGCGGGAGCTCCTACAATGAGCAGTTCTTC. Its protein is CSVVSGSSYNEQFF.

This clonotype came up a few times. This chain joins TRBV9 and TRBJ1-4, with D hard to call. The V end was cut by 0 bases, the J end by 10 bases, with 16 bases between. Germline V gene lookup returns CDR1 SGDLS and CDR2 YYNGEE. The CDR3 extends over 15 amino acids. Here the CDR3 DNA reads TGTGCCAGCAGCGTAGCCCCGGAAGGAGGCGGAAAACTGTTTTTT. It specifies CASSVAPEGGGKLFF.

This sequence joins TRBV12-3 or TRBV12-4 and TRBJ1-2; 10 bases line up with TRBD1. The CDR3 covers 14 residues. V gave up 5 bases and J gave up 4 bases; unmatched junction bases: 4. In DNA, the CDR3 is TGTGCCAGCAGTGCCGGGACAGGGGTCTATGGCTACACCTTC. Its translation is CASSAGTGVYGYTF.

The chain couples TRBV2 to TRBJ2-1, with 16 positions matching TRBD2. The CDR3 contains 17 residues. The V and J ends lost 9 bases and 0 bases, in that order; junction bases with no gene match: 5. Per the germline V gene, CDR1 is SNHLY and CDR2 is FYNNEI. CDR3 in DNA: TGTGCCAGGAAGGGACTAGCGGGAGGGAGCTCCTACAATGAGCAGTTCTTC. This codes for CARKGLAGGSSYNEQFF.

The chain combines TRBV12-3 or TRBV12-4 with TRBJ2-7; no reliable D call. There are 14 residues in the CDR3. The V and J ends lost 3 bases and 3 bases respectively, with 12 bases between them. CDR3 sequence reads: CASSLRGRNYEQYF. DNA of the CDR3: TGTGCCAGCAGTTTGAGAGGACGGAACTACGAGCAGTACTTC.

The CDR3 DNA follows: TGCGCCAGCAGCCAAAACAGAAATGAGCAGTTCTTC. Its protein is CASSQNRNEQFF. This chain links TRBV5-1 with TRBJ2-1, with D unresolved. Trimming left V 4 bases short and J 7 bases short, with 9 bases between. The CDR3 is 12 residues long. CDR1 is SGHRS, CDR2 YFSETQ, per germline.

The genes are TRBV7-6 and TRBJ2-5; D may be TRBD2 (5 bases). CDR3 size: 16 residues. Germline CDR1 and CDR2: SGHVS and FNYEAQ. Trimming shortened V by 0 bases and J by 1 base, and 12 bases separated the two germline ends. The DNA of the CDR3 is TGTGCCAGCAGCTTAGCGAAGGACTGGCTCCAAGAGACCCAGTACTTC. Translated, it gives CASSLAKDWLQETQYF.

The J gene is TRBJ2-7, the V gene TRBV12-3 or TRBV12-4; TRBD1 or TRBD2 may be the D gene (6 bases each). Between the trimmed V and J ends, which lost 6 bases and 4 bases, there was a span of 22 bases. This CDR3 has 16 residues. The CDR3 loop reads CASSPRGGKGIYEQYF. The CDR3 DNA reads as TGTGCCAGCAGCCCAAGAGGGGGGAAAGGTATATACGAGCAGTACTTC.

The chain combines TRBV12-3 or TRBV12-4 with TRBJ2-1; D may correspond to TRBD1 or TRBD2 (5 bases each). Trimming removed 3 bases from V and 7 bases from J, with 13 bases in between. The CDR3 spans 14 residues. This CDR3 is CASSFWGKGNEQFF. CDR3 nucleotide sequence: TGTGCCAGCAGTTTTTGGGGGAAAGGTAATGAGCAGTTCTTC.

This clonotype was found a few times. The chain recombines TRBV7-2 with TRBJ2-5; the match to TRBD2 covers 12 bases. The V gene end was trimmed by 2 bases and the J gene end by 6 bases; junction bases not matched to a gene: 4. In germline, CDR1 is SGHTA, CDR2 FQGNSA. The length of the CDR3 is 15 residues. As DNA, the CDR3 is TGTGCCAGCAGCTTACTAGCGGGAGGGCCGCAGACCCAGTACTTC. It translates to CASSLLAGGPQTQYF.

The genes are TRBV5-5 and TRBJ2-2; TRBD1 might be the D (6 bases). The CDR3 has 13 amino acids. V lost 3 bases to trimming and J lost 6 bases, with 9 bases between them. Per the germline V gene, CDR1 is SGHKS and CDR2 is YYEKEE (reference sequence). The chain's CDR3 is CASSWRQAGELFF. The DNA for the CDR3 is TGTGCCAGCAGCTGGAGACAGGCCGGGGAGCTGTTTTTT.

The sample holds many counts of this clonotype. The chain joins TRBV29-1 to TRBJ2-5, with no clear D. Germline-derived CDR1 and CDR2 are SQVTM and ANQGSEA. The CDR3 consists of 12 residues. Trimming left V 3 bases short and J 0 bases short, with 5 bases between. CDR3 protein: CSVEVNQETQYF. The DNA of the CDR3 is TGCAGCGTTGAGGTGAACCAAGAGACCCAGTACTTC.

This clonotype turned up a few times. The gene calls are TRBV7-8 and TRBJ2-3; D is ambiguous. Germline assignment: CDR1 SGHVS and CDR2 FQNEAQ. This CDR3 is 14 amino acids long. V was clipped by 7 bases and J by 1 base, with 12 bases between them. The CDR3 DNA sequence: TGTGCCAGCACCTATAGGGAAGGCACAGATACGCAGTATTTT. It translates to CASTYREGTDTQYF.